A selection of T cell receptor beta chains follows, all from one sample in a study of cytomegalovirus exposure and HLA in healthy donors. Here immunoSEQ multiplex PCR was the method, and the copy in TCRdb shows in-frame clones only, minus some. Of approximately 70,000 clones in the sample, about 94% were seen once. Input material: PBMCs. All receptors come from a young woman in good health and CMV-seronegative. CDR3s include the opening cysteine and the closing phenylalanine or tryptophan. The D gene is left open where the match is weak. Clone size is shown for a subset of rows, as once, few, many or a class of expanded clone.

j_call v_call d_call clone_size cdr3_aa cdr3_nt
TRBJ2-2 TRBV13 . . CASSSSGTGELFF TGTGCCAGCAGCTCATCAGGTACCGGGGAGCTGTTTTTT
TRBJ1-2 TRBV7-2 . . CASSLGAGGGYTF TGTGCCAGCAGCTTAGGGGCAGGTGGCGGCTACACCTTC
TRBJ1-2 TRBV10-3 . . CAISGPDGGPLSYGYTF TGTGCCATCAGTGGACCCGACGGGGGGCCCCTTAGCTATGGCTACACCTTC
TRBJ1-1 TRBV27 . . CASSFYWRSEAFF TGTGCCAGCAGTTTTTATTGGCGGAGTGAAGCTTTCTTT
TRBJ1-1 TRBV5-4 . . CASSLQGMNTEAFF TGTGCCAGCAGTCTTCAGGGGATGAACACTGAAGCTTTCTTT
TRBJ2-1 TRBV15 . . CATSRADEGNEQFF TGTGCCACCAGCAGAGCAGACGAGGGCAATGAGCAGTTCTTC
TRBJ1-1 TRBV6-5 . once CASSYSTGGIGRAFF TGTGCCAGCAGTTACTCGACCGGGGGGATAGGTCGGGCTTTCTTT
TRBJ2-5 TRBV7-2 TRBD1 . CASSLGTGETQYF TGTGCCAGCAGCTTAGGGACAGGGGAGACCCAGTACTTC
TRBJ2-7 TRBV30 TRBD2 . CAWRGLADYEQYF TGTGCCTGGAGGGGACTAGCGGATTACGAGCAGTACTTC
TRBJ1-2 TRBV19 TRBD1 . CATKTGGYGYTF TGTGCCACCAAGACAGGGGGATATGGCTACACCTTC
TRBJ2-1 TRBV9 . . CASSVAFSSYNEQFF TGTGCCAGCAGCGTAGCATTTAGCTCCTACAATGAGCAGTTCTTC
TRBJ1-1 TRBV19 TRBD1 . CASSPRDRGPDTEAFF TGTGCCAGTAGTCCCCGGGACAGGGGGCCGGACACTGAAGCTTTCTTT
TRBJ2-4 TRBV28 . . CASSLLGNKQYF TGTGCCAGCAGTTTATTGGGCAATAAACAGTACTTC
TRBJ1-5 TRBV15 . . CATSRDTVNQPQHF TGTGCCACCAGCAGGGACACAGTGAACCAGCCCCAGCATTTT
TRBJ2-1 TRBV7-2 . . CASRAEGGVSYNEQFF TGTGCCAGCAGAGCGGAGGGCGGGGTCTCCTACAATGAGCAGTTCTTC
TRBJ1-1 TRBV10-3 . . CAISATVDTEAFF TGTGCCATCAGTGCTACGGTGGACACTGAAGCTTTCTTT
TRBJ1-3 TRBV29-1 . . CSVERGNGNTIYF TGCAGCGTTGAACGGGGGAACGGAAACACCATATATTTT
TRBJ1-2 TRBV19 . once CASSFESPYGYTF TGTGCCAGTAGTTTCGAGAGCCCCTATGGCTACACCTTC
TRBJ1-4 TRBV19 . . CASSAGTNEKLFF TGTGCCAGTAGCGCAGGGACTAATGAAAAACTGTTTTTT
TRBJ2-7 TRBV5-5 . . CASSLSSTADEQYF TGTGCCAGCAGCTTATCTTCCACCGCGGACGAGCAGTACTTC
TRBJ2-2 TRBV6-1 TRBD1 once CASSGLQGAGTGELFF TGTGCCAGCAGTGGCCTACAGGGGGCGGGCACCGGGGAGCTGTTTTTT
TRBJ2-3 TRBV7-9 . . CASSLATSTDTQYF TGTGCCAGCAGCTTAGCGACTAGCACAGATACGCAGTATTTT
TRBJ2-1 TRBV29-1 . once CSVSQPNEQFF TGCAGCGTTTCACAGCCCAATGAGCAGTTCTTC
TRBJ2-7 TRBV6-1 TRBD2 . CASSEAVLAGAYEQYF TGTGCCAGCAGTGAAGCAGTCCTAGCGGGAGCCTACGAGCAGTACTTC
TRBJ2-5 TRBV2 TRBD2 . CASSDGAGAGGETQYF TGTGCCAGCAGTGATGGAGCGGGAGCCGGGGGAGAGACCCAGTACTTC
TRBJ2-1 TRBV6-5 TRBD2 once CASRAGGFGGNEQFF TGTGCCAGCCGGGCGGGAGGGTTCGGGGGCAATGAGCAGTTCTTC
TRBJ2-7 TRBV30 . . CAWSVLRGYEQYF TGTGCCTGGAGTGTACTTAGGGGTTACGAGCAGTACTTC
TRBJ2-3 TRBV7-2 TRBD1 . CASSLEGTGGYTDTQYF TGTGCCAGCAGCCTCGAGGGAACAGGGGGCTACACAGATACGCAGTATTTT
TRBJ2-7 TRBV19 . . CASSSLGEAHYEQYF TGTGCCAGTAGCTCCTTGGGGGAGGCCCACTACGAGCAGTACTTC
TRBJ2-7 TRBV9 . . CASSVDGDTYEQYF TGTGCCAGCAGCGTAGATGGGGACACCTACGAGCAGTACTTC
TRBJ2-1 TRBV6-5 TRBD2 . CASSYSGLAGGNEQFF TGTGCCAGCAGTTACTCCGGGCTAGCGGGAGGTAATGAGCAGTTCTTC
TRBJ1-5 TRBV4-1 TRBD1 . CASSQDIGQGNQPQHF TGCGCCAGCAGCCAAGATATCGGACAGGGGAATCAGCCCCAGCATTTT
TRBJ1-4 TRBV29-1 . . CSARGALTNEKLFF TGCAGCGCTCGGGGGGCCCTAACTAATGAAAAACTGTTTTTT
TRBJ2-7 TRBV15 TRBD1 . CATSPTAGTGGYEQYF TGTGCCACCAGCCCTACAGCGGGGACAGGGGGGTACGAGCAGTACTTC
TRBJ2-5 TRBV6-1 TRBD1 few CASSRIGGETQYF TGTGCCAGCAGCCGAATAGGGGGCGAGACCCAGTACTTC
TRBJ1-6 TRBV27 TRBD1 . CASSLLTGNSPLHF TGTGCCAGCAGTTTACTGACAGGGAATTCACCCCTCCACTTT
TRBJ2-7 TRBV5-8 TRBD1 . CASTMNGQGFYEQYF TGTGCCAGCACGATGAACGGACAGGGGTTCTACGAGCAGTACTTC
TRBJ2-2 TRBV7-6 TRBD2 . CASRTGGPGGELFF TGTGCCAGCAGAACGGGGGGGCCCGGCGGGGAGCTGTTTTTT
TRBJ1-1 TRBV5-5 TRBD1 . CASSLAGQGGTEAFF TGTGCCAGCAGCTTGGCGGGACAGGGGGGCACTGAAGCTTTCTTT
TRBJ2-5 TRBV19 . once CASSIAVGVGETQYF TGTGCCAGTAGTATAGCCGTCGGGGTTGGAGAGACCCAGTACTTC
TRBJ1-2 TRBV6-1 . . CASSEHSDNYGYTF TGTGCCAGCAGTGAACACAGTGATAACTATGGCTACACCTTC
TRBJ1-5 TRBV10-3 . . CAIRDRSNQPQHF TGTGCCATCAGAGACAGGAGCAATCAGCCCCAGCATTTT
TRBJ1-2 TRBV6-1 . few CASTPQAEGFYGYTF TGTGCCAGCACCCCTCAAGCTGAGGGATTCTATGGCTACACCTTC
TRBJ1-1 TRBV4-1 . . CASSQVRAGATEAFF TGCGCCAGCAGCCAAGTCAGAGCGGGGGCCACTGAAGCTTTCTTT
TRBJ1-1 TRBV6-4 . . CASSTGENTEAFF TGTGCCAGCAGTACCGGGGAGAACACTGAAGCTTTCTTT
TRBJ1-4 TRBV18 TRBD1 once CASSFGTGPLNEKLFF TGTGCCAGCTCCTTCGGGACAGGCCCATTGAATGAAAAACTGTTTTTT
TRBJ2-6 TRBV9 . . CASSVEGVVANVLTF TGTGCCAGCAGCGTAGAAGGGGTTGTGGCCAACGTCCTGACTTTC
TRBJ1-2 TRBV2 . . CASSEVRGNYGYTF TGTGCCAGCAGTGAAGTACGGGGGAACTATGGCTACACCTTC
TRBJ2-1 TRBV19 TRBD1 . CASSIQGAHTYNEQFF TGTGCCAGTAGTATCCAGGGGGCGCACACCTACAATGAGCAGTTCTTC
TRBJ2-1 TRBV5-4 . . CASSLGPLGADYNEQFF TGTGCCAGCAGCTTGGGTCCCCTGGGGGCCGATTACAATGAGCAGTTCTTC
TRBJ2-7 TRBV5-4 TRBD2 . CASSGLLAGTYEQYF TGTGCCAGCAGCGGATTACTAGCGGGAACCTACGAGCAGTACTTC
TRBJ1-5 TRBV15 . . CATSRDQPAGVGGRGNQPQHF TGTGCCACCAGCAGAGACCAGCCGGCGGGGGTTGGGGGGAGGGGCAATCAGCCCCAGCATTTT
TRBJ2-3 TRBV27 . . CASGRTVSTDTQYF TGTGCCAGCGGCCGGACAGTTAGCACAGATACGCAGTATTTT